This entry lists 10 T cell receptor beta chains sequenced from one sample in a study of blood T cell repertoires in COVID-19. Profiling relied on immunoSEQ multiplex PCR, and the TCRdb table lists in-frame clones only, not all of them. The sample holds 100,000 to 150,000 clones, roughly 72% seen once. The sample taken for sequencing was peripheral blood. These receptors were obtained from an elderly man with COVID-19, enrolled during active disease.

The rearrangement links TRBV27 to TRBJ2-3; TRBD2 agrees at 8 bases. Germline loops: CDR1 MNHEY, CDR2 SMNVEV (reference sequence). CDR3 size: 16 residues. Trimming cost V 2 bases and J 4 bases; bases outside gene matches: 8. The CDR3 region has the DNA TGTGCCAGCAGTTTAGCGGGGGGCGCCCCTTCAGATACGCAGTATTTT. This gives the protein CASSLAGGAPSDTQYF.

The CDR3, as DNA: TGTGCCATCAGTGAGTCCTCCGGACAGGGGGCGCGGTATGGCTACACCTTC. The encoded protein is CAISESSGQGARYGYTF. This chain links TRBV10-3 with TRBJ1-2, with 11 bases aligning to TRBD1. Germline trimming cut 0 bases from V and 5 bases from J; bases unmatched to any gene: 8. This CDR3 spans 17 amino acids. Per germline, CDR1 ENHRY and CDR2 SYGVKD.

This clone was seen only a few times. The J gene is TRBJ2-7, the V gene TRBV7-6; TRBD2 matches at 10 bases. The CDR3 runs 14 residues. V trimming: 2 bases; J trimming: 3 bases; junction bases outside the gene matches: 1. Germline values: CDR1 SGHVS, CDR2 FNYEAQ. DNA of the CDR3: TGTGCCAGCAGCTTAAGGACTAGCGGCTACGAGCAGTACTTC. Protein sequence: CASSLRTSGYEQYF.

This CDR3 is CASASGQGITLFF. Here the CDR3 DNA reads TGTGCCAGCGCTTCGGGACAGGGTATTACCCTGTTTTTT. The rearrangement links TRBV28 to TRBJ1-4; 9 nucleotides line up with TRBD1. CDR3 length: 13 residues. Germline lookup yields CDR1 MDHEN and CDR2 SYDVKM. Losses at the gene ends were 8 bases for V and 14 bases for J; bases not matched to a gene: 12. The full variable domain, completed using reference TRBV28 and TRBJ1-4, is DVKVTQSSRYLVKRTGEKVFLECVQDMDHENMFWYRQDPGLGLRLIYFSYDVKMKEKGDIPEGYSVSREKKERFSLILESASTNQTSMYLCASASGQGITLFFGSGTQLSVL.

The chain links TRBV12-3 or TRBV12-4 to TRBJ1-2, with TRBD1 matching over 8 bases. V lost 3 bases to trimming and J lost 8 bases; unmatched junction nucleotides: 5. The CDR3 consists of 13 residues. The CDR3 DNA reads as TGTGCCAGCAGTTTCGGACAGGGCCGGGGCTACACCTTC. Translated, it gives CASSFGQGRGYTF.

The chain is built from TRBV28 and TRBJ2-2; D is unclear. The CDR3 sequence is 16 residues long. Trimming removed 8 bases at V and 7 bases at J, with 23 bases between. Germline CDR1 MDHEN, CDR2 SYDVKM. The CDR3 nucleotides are TGTGCCAGCGCCTCGTTGGCAGGCAAGAGTGGCGGGGAGCTGTTTTTT. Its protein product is CASASLAGKSGGELFF.

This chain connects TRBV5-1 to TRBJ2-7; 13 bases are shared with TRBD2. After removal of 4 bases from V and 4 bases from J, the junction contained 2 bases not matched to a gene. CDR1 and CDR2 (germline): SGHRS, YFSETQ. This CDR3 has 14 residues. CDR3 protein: CASSRTSGSYEQYF. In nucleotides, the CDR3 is TGCGCCAGCAGCCGGACTAGCGGGAGTTACGAGCAGTACTTC.

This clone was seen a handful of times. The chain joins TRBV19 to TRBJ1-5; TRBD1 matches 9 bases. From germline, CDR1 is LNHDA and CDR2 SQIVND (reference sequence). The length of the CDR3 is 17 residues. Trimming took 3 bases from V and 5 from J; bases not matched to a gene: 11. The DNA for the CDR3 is TGTGCCAGTAGTATCCCCACCTCCGGGACAGGGTATCAGCCCCAGCATTTT. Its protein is CASSIPTSGTGYQPQHF. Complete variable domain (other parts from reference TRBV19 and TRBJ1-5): DGGITQSPKYLFRKEGQNVTLSCEQNLNHDAMYWYRQDPGQGLRLIYYSQIVNDFQKGDIAEGYSVSREKKESFPLTVTSAQKNPTAFYLCASSIPTSGTGYQPQHFGDGTRLSIL.

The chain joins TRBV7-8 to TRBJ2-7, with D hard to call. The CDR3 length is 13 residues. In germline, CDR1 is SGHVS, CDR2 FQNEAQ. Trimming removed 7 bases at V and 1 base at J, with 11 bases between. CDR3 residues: CASTTELSYEQYF. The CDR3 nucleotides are TGTGCCAGCACCACAGAATTATCCTACGAGCAGTACTTC.

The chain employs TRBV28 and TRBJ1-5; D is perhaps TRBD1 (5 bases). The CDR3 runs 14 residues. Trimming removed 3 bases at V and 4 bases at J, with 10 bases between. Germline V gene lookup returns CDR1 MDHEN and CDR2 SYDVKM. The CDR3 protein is CASSFVTANQPQHF. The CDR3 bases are TGTGCCAGCAGTTTCGTGACAGCTAATCAGCCCCAGCATTTT.